Sequencing of this T cell receptor beta chain was carried out in a study of T cell responses to AZD1222 COVID-19 vaccine. The CDR3 sequence is 17 residues long. Germline V gene sequence: CDR1 LNHDA, CDR2 SQIVND (reference sequence). V lost 6 bases, J lost 0 bases, and 18 bases lay in between. The assay was immunoSEQ multiplex PCR, and TCRdb's table has in-frame clones only and misses some. The table lists tens of thousands of clones, around nine tenths of them singletons. The source material was peripheral blood, sampled 28 days after the second AZD1222 dose. This chain links TRBV19 with TRBJ2-1, with D perhaps matching TRBD1 (7 bases). This TCR came from an adult who received the AZD1222 COVID-19 vaccine. The CDR3 bases are TGTGCCAGTAGCAAGGGGACCCAGGGGGGCTCCTACAATGAGCAGTTCTTC. It yields the protein CASSKGTQGGSYNEQFF.